The 25 T cell receptor beta chains below were found in one sample sequenced in a study of blood T cell repertoires in COVID-19. Assay: immunoSEQ multiplex PCR; the TCRdb copy retains only in-frame clones and omits some. The sample consists of 300,000 to 400,000 clones, 87% of them appearing once. Sequenced sample: PBMCs or T cells enriched from blood (not recorded which). The receptors originated from a woman aged 30 to 39 who had recovered from COVID-19.

The chain employs TRBV6-5 and TRBJ2-1; TRBD2 might be the D (6 bases). With 4 bases removed from V and 0 bases from J, the gap between germline ends came to 7 bases. This CDR3 has 14 residues. Per germline, CDR1 MNHEY and CDR2 SVGAGI. The CDR3 here is CASSFGGSYNEQFF. CDR3 sequence (DNA): TGTGCCAGCAGTTTCGGGGGCTCCTACAATGAGCAGTTCTTC.

The gene calls are TRBV10-3 and TRBJ1-1; the D gene is possibly TRBD1 (6 bases). V shed 3 bases and J shed 2 bases, with 10 bases lying between them. Germline lookup yields CDR1 ENHRY and CDR2 SYGVKD. CDR3 length equals 14 residues. CDR3 coding DNA: TGTGCCATCAGTGATCCCAGGGGCAACACTGAAGCTTTCTTT. This sequence encodes CAISDPRGNTEAFF.

V and J are TRBV11-2 and TRBJ2-2; perhaps TRBD2 as D (5 bases). This CDR3 region has 15 residues. Germline V gene lookup returns CDR1 SGHAT and CDR2 FQNNGV. Trimming removed 4 bases at V and 3 bases at J, with 12 bases between. CDR3: CASSSLRGYTGELFF. The CDR3 DNA sequence: TGTGCCAGCAGCTCACTCCGGGGTTACACCGGGGAGCTGTTTTTT.

This clone was seen a handful of times. This chain joins TRBV6-6 and TRBJ2-1; the D is unclear. CDR1 and CDR2 from the germline V gene are MNHNY and SVGAGI (reference sequence). The CDR3 length is 14 residues. The ends were cut back, 3 bases at V and 0 bases at J, with 6 bases in the middle. The CDR3 DNA reads as TGTGCCAGCAGTTATTCAGTCTCCTACAATGAGCAGTTCTTC. This translates into CASSYSVSYNEQFF.

The CDR3 region has the DNA TGTGCCAGCAGCGGAGGGGGACAACAAGAGACCCAGTACTTC. This encodes CASSGGGQQETQYF. The rearrangement joins TRBV9 to TRBJ2-5; D is perhaps TRBD1 (6 bases). The length of the CDR3 is 14 residues. V gave up 3 bases and J gave up 2 bases, with 11 bases separating them. Looked up from germline, CDR1 is SGDLS and CDR2 is YYNGEE.

This clone turned up a few times. V gene TRBV30 combines with J gene TRBJ1-5; 7 bases align to TRBD1. With V trimmed by 0 bases and J by 6 bases, 11 bases remained unmatched. The CDR3 has 16 amino acids. Germline CDR1 GTSNPN, CDR2 SVGIG (reference sequence). This CDR3 is CAWSVSWGKGAQPQHF. DNA for the CDR3: TGTGCCTGGAGTGTATCCTGGGGGAAGGGGGCTCAGCCCCAGCATTTT.

The V call is TRBV6-5, the J call TRBJ2-1; possible D gene TRBD2, 6 bases. The CDR3 contains 16 residues. Germline assignment: CDR1 MNHEY and CDR2 SVGAGI. The germline V and J ends were trimmed by 1 base and 4 bases, with 14 bases remaining between them. Written as DNA, the CDR3 is TGTGCCAGCAGTTACTTAAAACTAGCTCGGTACAATGAGCAGTTCTTC. The encoded protein is CASSYLKLARYNEQFF.

The J gene is TRBJ2-4, the V gene TRBV25-1, with 10 bases aligning to TRBD2. V shed 1 base and J 7 bases; nucleotides not matched to a gene: 13. Germline V CDR1 and CDR2: MGHDK, SYGVNS. This CDR3 has 18 residues. CDR3 sequence: CASSESLGQRGGSNIQYF. The DNA of the CDR3 is TGTGCCAGCAGTGAATCTTTAGGGCAGCGGGGGGGCTCGAACATTCAGTACTTC.

This clone was observed a few times. The chain recombines TRBV28 with TRBJ2-6; 10 bases are shared with TRBD1. Trimming cost V 6 bases and J 2 bases; bases outside gene matches: 4. The CDR3 length is 16 residues. Germline-derived CDR1 and CDR2 are MDHEN and SYDVKM. CDR3: CASRGQGWPGANVLTF. The CDR3 DNA sequence: TGTGCCAGCAGGGGACAGGGGTGGCCTGGGGCCAACGTCCTGACTTTC. The entire variable domain, with the rest obtained from reference TRBV28 and TRBJ2-6, is as follows: DVKVTQSSRYLVKRTGEKVFLECVQDMDHENMFWYRQDPGLGLRLIYFSYDVKMKEKGDIPEGYSVSREKKERFSLILESASTNQTSMYLCASRGQGWPGANVLTFGAGSRLTVL.

This sequence joins TRBV3-1 (or the pseudogene TRBV3-2) and TRBJ1-2; 7 nucleotides line up with TRBD1. The CDR3 has 15 residues. Germline CDR1 is LGHDT and CDR2 is YNNKEL (reference sequence). Trimming at V came to 4 bases and at J to 4 bases, leaving 9 bases not matched to a gene. CDR3 sequence: CASSPPWDSFYGYTF. The CDR3 DNA follows: TGTGCCAGCAGCCCTCCATGGGACAGCTTCTATGGCTACACCTTC.

The CDR3 region is CAWSVLGTQNSNQPQHF. The CDR3 DNA is TGTGCCTGGAGTGTCCTCGGGACTCAAAATAGCAATCAGCCCCAGCATTTT. The V gene is TRBV30, the J gene TRBJ1-5; D possibly corresponds to TRBD1 (5 bases). The CDR3 spans 17 residues. The ends were cut back, 0 bases at V and 0 bases at J, with 15 bases in the middle. Germline CDR1 reads GTSNPN; CDR2 reads SVGIG (reference sequence).

In its sample, this clone was seen many times. The chain employs TRBV29-1 and TRBJ2-3; 7 bases line up with TRBD1. The CDR3 loop spans 13 amino acids. Trimming at V came to 7 bases and at J to 2 bases, leaving 6 bases not matched to a gene. Germline CDR1 and CDR2: SQVTM and ANQGSEA. This chain's CDR3 is CSAKGQHTDTQYF. CDR3 coding DNA: TGCAGCGCCAAGGGACAGCACACAGATACGCAGTATTTT.

The chain has TRBV9 and TRBJ2-3; D unresolved. Germline assignment: CDR1 SGDLS and CDR2 YYNGEE. This CDR3 region has 13 residues. The germline V and J ends were trimmed by 0 bases and 5 bases, with 7 bases remaining between them. The CDR3 spells CASSVAYVDTQYF. CDR3 sequence (DNA): TGTGCCAGCAGCGTAGCTTATGTAGATACGCAGTATTTT.

This rearrangement joins TRBV2 to TRBJ1-2; D is uncertain. Trimming removed 2 bases from V and 7 bases from J, with 5 bases in between. The CDR3 is 11 amino acids. Per germline, CDR1 SNHLY and CDR2 FYNNEI. CDR3 bases: TGTGCCAGCAGTGAACAGGTTGGCTACACCTTC. Translated, it gives CASSEQVGYTF.

This clone was picked up one time. The V call is TRBV6-1, the J call TRBJ2-7; weak D call: TRBD2 (7 bases). Germline V gives CDR1 MNHNS, CDR2 SASEGT. V was cut by 10 bases and J by 2 bases, with 27 bases left in between. The CDR3 runs 17 residues. Written as DNA, the CDR3 is TGTGCCACCAGGGAATTAAGGGGGGGCAGGGCCACCTACGAGCAGTACTTC. Translation gives CATRELRGGRATYEQYF.

This sequence joins TRBV28 and TRBJ2-7; weak D call: TRBD2 (5 bases). In germline, CDR1 is MDHEN, CDR2 SYDVKM. V was cut by 6 bases and J by 6 bases, with 18 bases left in between. The length of the CDR3 is 14 residues. The DNA for the CDR3 is TGTGCCAGCAGGGCCGGGTCCGACTATGGCGAGCAGTACTTC. This translates into CASRAGSDYGEQYF.

This chain uses TRBV11-2 with TRBJ1-1; D uncertain. V gave up 1 base and J gave up 4 bases, with 10 bases separating them. The CDR3 spans 14 residues. Germline V gene sequence: CDR1 SGHAT, CDR2 FQNNGV. CDR3 protein: CASSLGFTATEAFF. In DNA form, the CDR3 reads TGTGCCAGCAGCTTAGGATTTACAGCCACTGAAGCTTTCTTT.

The CDR3, as DNA: TGTGCCAGCAGCTTAGCCACAGGATGGGATAATTCACCCCTCCACTTT. Amino acid sequence: CASSLATGWDNSPLHF. This rearrangement joins TRBV7-8 to TRBJ1-6, with TRBD1 as a possible D gene (5 bases). V lost 0 bases and J lost 5, with 11 bases in between. The CDR3 length is 16 residues. The germline V gene has CDR1 SGHVS and CDR2 FQNEAQ. Based on the CDR3 plus reference TRBV7-8 and TRBJ1-6, the full variable domain is GAGVSQSPRYKVAKRGQDVALRCDPISGHVSLFWYQQALGQGPEFLTYFQNEAQLDKSGLPSDRFFAERPEGSVSTLKIQRTQQEDSAVYLCASSLATGWDNSPLHFGNGTRLTVT.

In its sample, this clone was seen many times. CDR3: CASSLVQGNSPLHF. CDR3 in DNA: TGTGCCAGCAGCTTGGTTCAGGGGAATTCACCCCTCCACTTT. The J gene is TRBJ1-6, the V gene TRBV5-8; D perhaps matches TRBD1 (6 bases). Trimming cost V 0 bases and J 7 bases, with 8 bases left between them. The CDR3 consists of 14 residues. Germline V gene lookup returns CDR1 SGHTS and CDR2 YDEGEE.

V usage is TRBV19 and J usage is TRBJ2-5, with 9 bases fitting TRBD1. With 7 bases clipped from V and 4 bases from J, the junction kept 4 bases outside the gene matches. CDR1 is LNHDA and CDR2 is SQIVND in the germline V gene (reference sequence). The CDR3 is 13 residues long. The chain's CDR3 is CASKPDRGETQYF. As DNA, the CDR3 is TGTGCCAGTAAACCGGACAGGGGAGAGACCCAGTACTTC.

The chain joins TRBV7-9 to TRBJ2-4; D possibly corresponds to TRBD1 (5 bases). CDR1 is SEHNR and CDR2 is FQNEAQ in the germline V gene (reference sequence). V lost 1 base to trimming and J lost 7 bases, with 8 bases between them. This CDR3 has 13 residues. The CDR3 spells CASSLGAGNIQYF. CDR3 nucleotide sequence: TGTGCCAGCAGCTTAGGGGCAGGGAACATTCAGTACTTC.

The chain is built from TRBV27 and TRBJ2-2; TRBD2 matches 14 bases. After removal of 5 bases from V and 6 bases from J, the junction contained 14 bases not matched to a gene. The length of the CDR3 is 19 residues. Germline lookup yields CDR1 MNHEY and CDR2 SMNVEV (reference sequence). The CDR3 region has the DNA TGTGCCAGCAGTCCCCTTGGGACTAGCGGGGGCCACAGGTCCGGGGAGCTGTTTTTT. Its protein product is CASSPLGTSGGHRSGELFF.

The CDR3 loop reads CASSPRVAGTAYEQYF. DNA of the CDR3: TGTGCCAGCAGCCCGCGGGTAGCGGGGACTGCCTACGAGCAGTACTTC. V usage is TRBV7-9 and J usage is TRBJ2-7; 8 bases fit TRBD2. This CDR3 spans 16 amino acids. Germline CDR1 reads SEHNR; CDR2 reads FQNEAQ (reference sequence). The trim removed 5 bases at V and 2 bases at J, leaving 11 bases unmatched.

The CDR3 is CASSGIDRPDGYTF. CDR3 sequence (DNA): TGCGCCAGCAGCGGAATCGACAGGCCCGATGGCTACACCTTC. The chain has TRBV5-1 and TRBJ1-2; D may be TRBD1 (6 bases). The length of the CDR3 is 14 residues. Trimming removed 4 bases at V and 6 bases at J, with 16 bases between. The germline gives CDR1 SGHRS, CDR2 YFSETQ.

The V call is TRBV19, the J call TRBJ2-5, with 7 bases matching TRBD1. The CDR3 totals 11 residues. CDR1 and CDR2 from the germline V gene are LNHDA and SQIVND (reference sequence). V was pared by 9 bases and J by 2 bases, with 0 bases of the junction left unmatched. DNA of the CDR3: TGTGCCAGCAGGGGGCAAGAGACCCAGTACTTC. Residues: CASRGQETQYF.